This T cell receptor (beta chain) stems from a study of radiotherapy plus CTLA-4 blockade in lung cancer. Study details: Roughly 17% of patients responded objectively, and roughly 31% achieved disease control.

The repertoire was sequenced with immunoSEQ multiplex PCR; TCRdb's copy has only in-frame clones and lacks some. The table includes about 53,000 clones, 84% detected once. A remark on this clone: Its antigen is still unknown.

General study points: The best prediction of response reportedly came from early blood T cell clone dynamics, with interferon-beta.

The CDR3 is 15 residues long. Trimming took 6 bases from V and 2 from J; bases not matched to a gene: 4. The germline CDR1 and CDR2 sequences are MDHEN and SYDVKM. The sequencing used peripheral blood, collected from a patient treated with radiotherapy plus ipilimumab. This chain links TRBV28 with TRBJ2-6; 7 nucleotides line up with TRBD2. The clonotype was recovered from a human donor with non-small cell lung cancer whose response to radiotherapy plus ipilimumab could not be evaluated. The CDR3 nucleotides are TGTGCCAGCAGCTCGACTAGCCCTGGGGCCAACGTCCTGACTTTC. Amino acid sequence: CASSSTSPGANVLTF.